This passage covers 22 T cell receptor beta chains from one sample sequenced in a study of PD-L1 blockade in urothelial cancer. The sample's time point: pretreatment peripheral blood. The data were produced by immunoSEQ multiplex PCR, yet TCRdb's version contains in-frame clones alone and is incomplete. The table has roughly 95,000 clones, around 86% seen once; the top ten hold approximately 2%. The source was PBMCs, collected around atezolizumab (anti-PD-L1) treatment. The source is a man in his sixties with urothelial cancer.

The J gene is TRBJ2-2, the V gene TRBV4-2; D call uncertain. The V end lost 3 bases, the J end lost 0 bases, and 8 bases lay between the germline ends. The CDR3 contains 15 residues. The germline gives CDR1 LGHNA, CDR2 YNFKEQ. The CDR3 DNA reads as TGTGCCAGCAGCCAGGCGGTATCGAACACCGGGGAGCTGTTTTTT. Translation: CASSQAVSNTGELFF.

The chain carries TRBV7-2 and TRBJ1-4; D uncertain. V dropped 5 bases and J dropped 5 bases, with 12 bases sitting between them. The germline V gene encodes CDR1 SGHTA and CDR2 FQGNSA. The CDR3 runs 14 residues. The CDR3 DNA is TGTGCCAGCAGCCGTGGTTGGCAAAATGAAAAACTGTTTTTT. As protein: CASSRGWQNEKLFF.

The chain couples TRBV30 to TRBJ1-1; D unresolved. Germline loops: CDR1 GTSNPN, CDR2 SVGIG (reference sequence). V was trimmed by 1 base and J by 1 base, leaving 10 bases between them. The CDR3 sequence is 14 residues long. The CDR3: CAWSDIPGNTEAFF. In nucleotides, the CDR3 is TGTGCCTGGAGTGATATCCCCGGGAACACTGAAGCTTTCTTT.

The rearrangement joins TRBV2 to TRBJ2-2; the match to TRBD1 covers 10 bases. The junction had 5 bases not matched to a gene; V was cut back by 10 bases and J by 3 bases. This CDR3 contains 14 residues. CDR1 and CDR2 (germline): SNHLY, FYNNEI. The CDR3 DNA reads TGTGCCACACTAGGACAGGGGGACACCGGGGAGCTGTTTTTT. Protein product: CATLGQGDTGELFF.

The CDR3 DNA reads as TGTGCCAGCAGCCCTGACATTAGCAATCAGCCCCAGCATTTT. Encoded protein: CASSPDISNQPQHF. This chain uses TRBV7-2 with TRBJ1-5; no definite D call. Germline lookup yields CDR1 SGHTA and CDR2 FQGNSA. V lost 5 bases and J 0 bases, leaving 8 bases between the germline ends. The CDR3 contains 14 residues.

The CDR3 is CSVDNRAGYTF. The CDR3, as DNA: TGCAGCGTTGACAACAGGGCGGGCTACACCTTC. The V gene is TRBV29-1, the J gene TRBJ1-2, with D perhaps TRBD1 (6 bases). CDR3 length: 11 residues. The germline V and J ends were trimmed by 3 bases and 8 bases, with 10 bases remaining between them. The germline V gene encodes CDR1 SQVTM and CDR2 ANQGSEA.

This chain uses TRBV6-1 with TRBJ2-3, with D possibly TRBD1 on 6 matching bases. Per the germline V gene, CDR1 is MNHNS and CDR2 is SASEGT. V was clipped by 6 bases and J by 6 bases, with 10 bases between them. CDR3 length: 12 residues. The CDR3 DNA follows: TGTGCCAGCAGCAGGGGCGCGGATACGCAGTATTTT. Protein sequence: CASSRGADTQYF.

The sample holds one count of this clone. The chain is built from TRBV27 and TRBJ2-7; 9 bases are a match to TRBD1. With V trimmed by 7 bases and J by 2 bases, 9 bases remained unmatched. This CDR3 region has 15 residues. Germline CDR1 is MNHEY and CDR2 is SMNVEV (reference sequence). DNA of the CDR3: TGTGCCAGCACGCTAAGGACAGGGGCCGCCTACGAGCAGTACTTC. Protein product: CASTLRTGAAYEQYF.

This clone was detected once. The rearrangement uses TRBV9 and TRBJ2-5; 8 bases fit TRBD1. Germline V gene data show CDR1 as SGDLS and CDR2 as YYNGEE. Germline trimming cut 3 bases from V and 4 bases from J; bases unmatched to any gene: 8. The CDR3 contains 15 residues. The chain's CDR3 is CASSGGQGDGETQYF. CDR3 in DNA: TGTGCCAGCAGCGGAGGACAGGGAGATGGAGAGACCCAGTACTTC.

This chain links TRBV2 with TRBJ1-1; no clear D gene. Germline CDR1 and CDR2: SNHLY and FYNNEI. V was clipped by 7 bases and J by 6 bases, with 9 bases between them. The CDR3 loop spans 11 amino acids. The CDR3 sequence: CASTWPSEAFF. CDR3 nucleotides: TGTGCCAGCACCTGGCCGTCTGAAGCTTTCTTT.

The chain uses TRBV11-2 and TRBJ2-1; D is unresolved. The CDR3 consists of 15 residues. V was cut by 0 bases and J by 4 bases, with 10 bases left in between. Germline CDR1 is SGHAT and CDR2 is FQNNGV. The CDR3 sequence: CASSLDLGYYNEQFF. As DNA, the CDR3 is TGTGCCAGCAGCTTAGATCTCGGGTATTACAATGAGCAGTTCTTC.

The V gene is TRBV9, the J gene TRBJ2-2; D is unclear. Germline V gives CDR1 SGDLS, CDR2 YYNGEE. This CDR3 region has 14 residues. Between the trimmed V and J ends, which lost 4 bases and 4 bases, there was a span of 11 bases. CDR3 bases: TGTGCCAGCAGCACCAGCGCGCTCACCGGGGAGCTGTTTTTT. This codes for CASSTSALTGELFF.

The chain has TRBV11-2 and TRBJ1-3; TRBD1 agrees at 7 bases. Germline CDR1 SGHAT, CDR2 FQNNGV. The V gene end was trimmed by 5 bases and the J gene end by 1 base; junction bases not matched to a gene: 8. The CDR3 runs 16 residues. In nucleotides, the CDR3 is TGTGCCAGCAGCCAGGGGGTGGGCAGGTCTGGAAACACCATATATTTT. Protein sequence: CASSQGVGRSGNTIYF.

V usage is TRBV5-1 and J usage is TRBJ1-2; no clear D gene. CDR1 and CDR2 (germline): SGHRS, YFSETQ. The V end lost 4 bases, the J end lost 1 base, and 11 bases lay between the germline ends. This CDR3 comprises 14 residues. CDR3 sequence reads: CASSPVGLNYGYTF. As DNA, the CDR3 is TGCGCCAGCAGCCCTGTTGGGCTTAACTATGGCTACACCTTC.

This clone occurred once. The V gene is TRBV21-1, the J gene TRBJ2-7; TRBD2 was called by the table and not checked on the DNA. TRBV21-1 constitutes a pseudogene. The CDR3 totals 16 residues. The CDR3 loop reads CASSKLERSGSYEQYF. As DNA, the CDR3 is TGTGCCAGCAGCAAATTGGAGCGGAGCGGCTCCTACGAGCAGTACTTC.

V and J are TRBV5-1 and TRBJ2-6; D ambiguous. The CDR3 spans 14 residues. V lost 1 base to trimming and J lost 4 bases, with 6 bases between them. The germline CDR1 and CDR2 sequences are SGHRS and YFSETQ. CDR3 region: CASSLRVGANVLTF. The CDR3 nucleotides read TGCGCCAGCAGCTTGCGGGTGGGGGCCAACGTCCTGACTTTC.

The chain joins TRBV18 to TRBJ1-1; 9 positions agree with TRBD1. The germline CDR1 and CDR2 sequences are KGHSH and LQKENI. Trimming cost V 5 bases and J 3 bases; bases outside gene matches: 10. The CDR3 runs to 16 residues. This chain's CDR3 is CASSSQQGAAHTEAFF. In DNA, the CDR3 is TGTGCCAGCTCATCACAACAGGGGGCGGCTCACACTGAAGCTTTCTTT.

This clone was seen once. The chain employs TRBV5-1 and TRBJ2-3, with TRBD2 matching over 11 bases. The CDR3 loop spans 17 amino acids. CDR1 is SGHRS, CDR2 YFSETQ, per germline. The V segment lost 0 bases and the J segment 6 bases; nucleotides outside the gene matches: 9. The CDR3 loop is CASSLGRLAGSGDTQYF. The CDR3 DNA follows: TGCGCCAGCAGCTTGGGCCGACTAGCGGGGTCCGGGGATACGCAGTATTTT. The entire variable domain, with the rest obtained from reference TRBV5-1 and TRBJ2-3, is as follows: KAGVTQTPRYLIKTRGQQVTLSCSPISGHRSVSWYQQTPGQGLQFLFEYFSETQRNKGNFPGRFSGRQFSNSRSEMNVSTLELGDSALYLCASSLGRLAGSGDTQYFGPGTRLTVL.

This clone was seen just once. This chain joins TRBV9 and TRBJ1-6, with D tentatively TRBD1 (5 bases). The CDR3 extends over 14 amino acids. Trimming took 0 bases from V and 11 from J, leaving 12 bases between them. The germline V gene has CDR1 SGDLS and CDR2 YYNGEE. CDR3 DNA sequence: TGTGCCAGCAGCGTAGCTACCGGAGGGGCACCCCTCCACTTT. Protein: CASSVATGGAPLHF. The variable domain in full, completed from reference TRBV9 and TRBJ1-6, reads DSGVTQTPKHLITATGQRVTLRCSPRSGDLSVYWYQQSLDQGLQFLIQYYNGEERAKGNILERFSAQQFPDLHSELNLSSLELGDSALYFCASSVATGGAPLHFGNGTRLTVT.

The CDR3 here is CASREIPGLAGPDTQYF. CDR3 nucleotide sequence: TGTGCCAGCAGGGAGATACCGGGACTAGCGGGCCCAGATACGCAGTATTTT. The chain is built from TRBV2 and TRBJ2-3; 12 bases are a match to TRBD2. V gave up 6 bases and J gave up 4 bases; unmatched junction bases: 11. CDR3 length equals 17 residues. The germline V gene has CDR1 SNHLY and CDR2 FYNNEI.

The genes are TRBV28 and TRBJ1-2, with no clear D. The CDR3 length is 13 residues. Germline assignment: CDR1 MDHEN and CDR2 SYDVKM. Between the trimmed V and J ends, which lost 3 bases and 4 bases, there was a span of 9 bases. CDR3 nucleotides: TGTGCCAGCAGTTTGAAGAGCCCCTATGGCTACACCTTC. Protein product: CASSLKSPYGYTF.

This clone is a singleton in its sample. This chain uses TRBV4-3 with TRBJ1-6, with 7 bases fitting TRBD1. The trim removed 5 bases at V and 11 bases at J, leaving 12 bases unmatched. Germline V gives CDR1 LGHNA, CDR2 YSLEER. CDR3 size: 15 residues. The CDR3 spells CASSFAGTEHPPLHF. CDR3 bases: TGCGCCAGCAGCTTCGCCGGGACAGAACATCCACCCCTCCACTTT.